The 12 T cell receptor beta chains presented below share a single source sample, sequenced in a study of vaccination effects on CD4 cells after COVID-19. Sequencing followed a ViraFEST assay step that expanded antigen-specific CD4+ T cells with viral peptide pools. On roughly day 10 of culture, CD4+ T cells were separated out. Infection dated between March and December 2020, before the Alpha, Beta and Delta variants reached the United States. No antigen has been assigned to these receptors. Sequencing used immunoSEQ multiplex PCR; TCRdb keeps in-frame clones, though not all of them. Of tens of thousands of clones in the sample, around 82% are singletons; the top ten hold 5% to 6.5%. The specimen was CD4+ T cells from PBMCs cultured with HIV peptides, collected before COVID-19 vaccination. Subset noted: HIV-1 Nef peptide pool negative control/reference culture. The receptors stem from a human donor who had a prior SARS-CoV-2 infection.

The chain carries TRBV6-6 and TRBJ2-1; 7 nucleotides agree with TRBD1. The length of the CDR3 is 14 residues. Per germline, CDR1 MNHNY and CDR2 SVGAGI (reference sequence). Trimming cost V 8 bases and J 9 bases; bases outside gene matches: 13. The CDR3 DNA sequence: TGTGCCAGCGTCTTAGGGGGCGCGTCTCTTGAGCAGTTCTTC. It yields the protein CASVLGGASLEQFF.

The rearrangement uses TRBV7-2 and TRBJ1-1; 8 nucleotides line up with TRBD1. Germline lookup yields CDR1 SGHTA and CDR2 FQGNSA. This CDR3 contains 14 residues. The J segment lost 6 bases and the V segment lost 5 bases, leaving 8 bases of the junction unmatched. DNA for the CDR3: TGTGCCAGCAGCCACAACAGGGGGTCTTCTGAAGCTTTCTTT. It is translated as CASSHNRGSSEAFF.

The chain uses TRBV4-3 and TRBJ2-7; D call uncertain. Looked up from germline, CDR1 is LGHNA and CDR2 is YSLEER. The V end lost 6 bases, the J end lost 0 bases, and 18 bases lay between the germline ends. The CDR3 has 16 residues. Here the CDR3 reads CASSNLRGSSSYEQYF. DNA of the CDR3: TGCGCCAGCAGTAACTTACGTGGATCCAGCTCCTACGAGCAGTACTTC.

V and J are TRBV19 and TRBJ1-2; D is unclear. V shed 3 bases and J shed 4 bases, with 15 bases lying between them. Germline assignment: CDR1 LNHDA and CDR2 SQIVND (reference sequence). CDR3 length equals 15 residues. CDR3 DNA: TGTGCCAGTAGTATTGTGGGAGAAGCTATCTATGGCTACACCTTC. It translates to CASSIVGEAIYGYTF.

This clone was picked up a small number of times. This rearrangement joins TRBV2 to TRBJ1-6; D is unresolved. From germline, CDR1 is SNHLY and CDR2 FYNNEI. Trimming removed 5 bases at V and 5 bases at J, with 10 bases between. The CDR3 loop spans 14 amino acids. The CDR3 loop reads CASSLRIHNSPLHF. As DNA, the CDR3 is TGTGCCAGCAGTCTTCGGATTCATAATTCACCCCTCCACTTT. Complete variable domain (other parts from reference TRBV2 and TRBJ1-6): EPEVTQTPSHQVTQMGQEVILRCVPISNHLYFYWYRQILGQKVEFLVSFYNNEISEKSEIFDDQFSVERPDGSNFTLKIRSTKLEDSAMYFCASSLRIHNSPLHFGNGTRLTVT.

The genes are TRBV29-1 and TRBJ2-3, with 11 positions matching TRBD1. CDR1 is SQVTM, CDR2 ANQGSEA, per germline. V lost 2 bases to trimming and J lost 4 bases; unmatched junction nucleotides: 5. CDR3 size: 15 residues. CDR3 DNA sequence: TGCAGCGTTGAATCGGGACAGGGGGGGCCAGATACGCAGTATTTT. This sequence encodes CSVESGQGGPDTQYF.

The gene calls are TRBV21-1 and TRBJ1-4; the table assigns TRBD1, which was not confirmed against the DNA. TRBV21-1 is reported as a pseudogene. This CDR3 is 17 amino acids long. The CDR3 DNA reads TGTGCCAGCAGCAAAGAAATGACAGGGGGCTTCTGTGAAAAACTGTTTTTT. Its translation is CASSKEMTGGFCEKLFF.

V usage is TRBV18 and J usage is TRBJ1-1; D is perhaps TRBD1 (6 bases). Per germline, CDR1 KGHSH and CDR2 LQKENI. The CDR3 loop spans 16 amino acids. Trimming cost V 2 bases and J 4 bases, with 17 bases left between them. As DNA, the CDR3 is TGTGCCAGCTCACCAGTCTCGGCAGGGGTCTTCACTGAAGCTTTCTTT. Translation: CASSPVSAGVFTEAFF. Full variable domain (rest looked up from reference TRBV18 and TRBJ1-1): NAGVMQNPRHLVRRRGQEARLRCSPMKGHSHVYWYRQLPEEGLKFMVYLQKENIIDESGMPKERFSAEFPKEGPSILRIQQVVRGDSAAYFCASSPVSAGVFTEAFFGQGTRLTVV.

The chain links TRBV5-1 to TRBJ1-2, with D possibly matching TRBD1 (5 bases). The length of the CDR3 is 15 residues. The V and J ends lost 0 bases and 0 bases respectively, with 9 bases between them. Germline V lookup: CDR1 SGHRS, CDR2 YFSETQ. CDR3 region: CASSLGGIANYGYTF. In DNA, the CDR3 is TGCGCCAGCAGCTTGGGGGGCATAGCTAACTATGGCTACACCTTC.

The chain employs TRBV7-2 and TRBJ1-6, with D perhaps TRBD1 (6 bases). V lost 0 bases, J lost 9 bases, and 18 bases lay in between. This CDR3 contains 17 residues. Looked up from germline, CDR1 is SGHTA and CDR2 is FQGNSA. This CDR3 reads CASSLAHNRDSGSPLHF. In DNA form, the CDR3 reads TGTGCCAGCAGCTTAGCGCATAACAGGGACTCTGGTTCACCCCTCCACTTT.

The chain combines TRBV5-6 with TRBJ1-1; D remains ambiguous. Germline CDR1 is SGHDT and CDR2 is YYEEEE. V lost 2 bases, J lost 6 bases, and 11 bases lay in between. The CDR3 runs to 13 residues. The CDR3 sequence is CASSLSSTPEAFF. In DNA, the CDR3 is TGTGCCAGCAGCTTATCTTCCACTCCTGAAGCTTTCTTT. The full variable domain, rest sourced from reference TRBV5-6 and TRBJ1-1, is DAGVTQSPTHLIKTRGQQVTLRCSPKSGHDTVSWYQQALGQGPQFIFQYYEEEERQRGNFPDRFSGHQFPNYSSELNVNALLLGDSALYLCASSLSSTPEAFFGQGTRLTVV.

The chain has TRBV2 and TRBJ1-1, with D possibly TRBD1 on 5 matching bases. Deletions cut 4 bases from V and 1 base from J, with 19 bases between. Germline CDR1 and CDR2: SNHLY and FYNNEI. This CDR3 region has 17 residues. The CDR3 is CASSGRSGGTTNTEAFF. Here the CDR3 DNA reads TGTGCCAGCAGTGGTCGATCGGGGGGAACGACGAACACTGAAGCTTTCTTT.